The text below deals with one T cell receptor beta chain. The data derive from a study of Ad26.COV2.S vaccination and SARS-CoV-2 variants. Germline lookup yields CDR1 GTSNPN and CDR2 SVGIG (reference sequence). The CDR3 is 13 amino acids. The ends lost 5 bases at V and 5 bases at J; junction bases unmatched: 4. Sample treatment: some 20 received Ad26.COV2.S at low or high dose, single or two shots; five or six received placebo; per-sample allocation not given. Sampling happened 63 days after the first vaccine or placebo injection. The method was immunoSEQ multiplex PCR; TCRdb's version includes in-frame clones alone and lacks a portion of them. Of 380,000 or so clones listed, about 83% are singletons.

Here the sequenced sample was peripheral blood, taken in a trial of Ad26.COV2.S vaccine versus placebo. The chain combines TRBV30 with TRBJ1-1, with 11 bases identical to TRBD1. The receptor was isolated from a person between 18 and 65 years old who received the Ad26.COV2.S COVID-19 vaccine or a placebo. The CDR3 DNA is TGTGCCTGGGGGACAGGGGGAAGGACTGAAGCTTTCTTT. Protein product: CAWGTGGRTEAFF.